The clone carrying this T cell receptor beta chain was found many times. Antigen unknown. This sample was taken from a study of T cells in Graves' hyperthyroidism and ophthalmopathy. Findings and caveats of the study: Stable hyperthyroidism and ophthalmopathy were separated using 13 V-J signatures. Blood also showed most of the thyroid clonotypes that were expanded above 0.001.

The CDR3 contains 16 residues. Germline assignment: CDR1 SGHDN and CDR2 FVKESK. The V and J ends lost 0 bases and 7 bases, in that order; junction bases with no gene match: 10. The CDR3 regions of TCR beta were amplified from RNA transcripts. HTBI primers were employed in a first-round RT-PCR of the TCR CDR3. In TCRdb, the multiplex PCR reads were re-called with MiXCR into one record per CDR3 protein. Of around 110,000 distinct CDR3 sequences listed, approximately 15% are singletons. Patients were aged 18 to 65, had disease duration under 2 months, and had newly diagnosed hyperthyroidism. Exclusions: uncontrolled infection, other autoimmune disease, pregnancy, lactation.

This clonotype originated in a woman aged 45 to 65 with Graves' hyperthyroidism. The chain recombines TRBV14 with TRBJ1-2, with TRBD1 matching over 8 bases. The sequenced material came from blood. CDR3 loop: CASSQDRDRYAPGYTF. The DNA for the CDR3 is TGTGCCAGCAGCCAAGACCGGGACAGGTACGCTCCTGGCTACACCTTC.